The 23 T cell receptor beta chains reported below all come from one sample, sequenced in a study of cytomegalovirus exposure and HLA in healthy donors. PCR used 60 Vbeta primers and 13 Jbeta primers. The data were produced by immunoSEQ multiplex PCR, yet TCRdb's version contains in-frame clones alone and is incomplete. The table lists approximately 130,000 clones, over 65% of them singletons. Source material: PBMCs. These receptors all stem from a man aged 45 to 65 in good health and CMV-seronegative.

This clone was detected only once. This chain uses TRBV11-3 with TRBJ2-1; D is unresolved. CDR3 length: 15 amino acids. Germline values: CDR1 SGHNT, CDR2 YENEEA. Trimming shortened V by 7 bases and J by 4 bases, and 17 bases separated the two germline ends. This CDR3 reads CASNAQSPEYNEQFF. Written as DNA, the CDR3 is TGTGCCAGCAATGCCCAGTCCCCGGAGTACAATGAGCAGTTCTTC.

This sequence joins TRBV19 and TRBJ2-5; 9 bases agree with TRBD2. In germline, CDR1 is LNHDA, CDR2 SQIVND (reference sequence). V was pared by 10 bases and J by 1 base, with 10 bases of the junction left unmatched. This CDR3 has 15 amino acids. The CDR3 DNA follows: TGTGCCACCCGAACGACTAGCGGAATCCAAGAGACCCAGTACTTC. Translating it yields CATRTTSGIQETQYF.

The V and J genes are TRBV6-1 and TRBJ2-1, with unresolved D. The CDR3 runs to 14 residues. Trimming left V 4 bases short and J 3 bases short, with 10 bases between. Germline V gene data show CDR1 as MNHNS and CDR2 as SASEGT. CDR3 in amino acids: CASSGASLYNEQFF. The CDR3 DNA is TGTGCCAGCAGTGGGGCGAGCCTCTACAATGAGCAGTTCTTC.

This clone was seen only a few times. The rearrangement joins TRBV18 to TRBJ2-7, with TRBD1 identical over 7 bases. The CDR3 has 13 amino acids. After removal of 6 bases from V and 2 bases from J, the junction contained 4 bases not matched to a gene. The V gene's germline CDR1 is KGHSH and CDR2 LQKENI. CDR3 nucleotide sequence: TGTGCCAGCTCGCAGGGACAGACCTACGAGCAGTACTTC. Translation gives CASSQGQTYEQYF.

The chain links TRBV19 to TRBJ2-2; tentatively, D is TRBD2 (6 bases). V lost 4 bases and J 12 bases, leaving 15 bases between the germline ends. The length of the CDR3 is 13 residues. CDR1 LNHDA and CDR2 SQIVND come from the germline V gene (reference sequence). Here the CDR3 reads CASSTNTRGKLFF. CDR3 bases: TGTGCCAGTAGTACGAACACCCGGGGGAAGCTGTTTTTT.

This clone was observed once. The chain has TRBV18 and TRBJ2-2; TRBD1 matches 11 bases. J gave up 3 bases and V 6 bases, and 15 bases lay outside the gene matches. The CDR3 sequence is 19 residues long. CDR1 and CDR2 from the germline V gene are KGHSH and LQKENI. This chain's CDR3 is CASSRNPLLDRGHTGELFF. CDR3 nucleotides: TGTGCCAGCTCGCGCAACCCCCTCCTGGACAGGGGGCACACCGGGGAGCTGTTTTTT.

This clone was seen a single time. The CDR3 sequence: CASRAGLAGGNPGELFF. The CDR3 DNA is TGTGCCAGCAGGGCGGGACTAGCGGGAGGGAATCCCGGGGAGCTGTTTTTT. This chain uses TRBV2 with TRBJ2-2, with 16 bases lining up with TRBD2. The J segment lost 6 bases and the V segment lost 6 bases, leaving 7 bases of the junction unmatched. Germline-derived CDR1 and CDR2 are SNHLY and FYNNEI. The CDR3 totals 17 residues.

The rearrangement uses TRBV28 and TRBJ2-7; TRBD1 aligns across 11 bases. CDR3 length equals 15 residues. After removal of 5 bases from V and 2 bases from J, the junction contained 5 bases not matched to a gene. Looked up from germline, CDR1 is MDHEN and CDR2 is SYDVKM. The CDR3: CASSVPGQGAYEQYF. Written as DNA, the CDR3 is TGTGCCAGCAGTGTCCCGGGACAGGGGGCCTACGAGCAGTACTTC.

The V gene is TRBV9, the J gene TRBJ2-5; 12 positions agree with TRBD2. Trimming at V came to 4 bases and at J to 4 bases, leaving 5 bases not matched to a gene. CDR1 and CDR2 from the germline V gene are SGDLS and YYNGEE. There are 15 residues in the CDR3. CDR3 coding DNA: TGTGCCAGCAGCTCAACGGGACTAGCGGGAGAGACCCAGTACTTC. This sequence encodes CASSSTGLAGETQYF.

The chain employs TRBV5-4 and TRBJ2-3; D perhaps matches TRBD2 (5 bases). The ends were cut back, 0 bases at V and 0 bases at J, with 14 bases in the middle. The CDR3 sequence is 17 residues long. Germline assignment: CDR1 SGHNT and CDR2 YYREEE (reference sequence). The CDR3 DNA is TGTGCCAGCAGCTTGGAAGATCGTGGAGGAAGCACAGATACGCAGTATTTT. Amino acid sequence: CASSLEDRGGSTDTQYF.

The V call is TRBV28, the J call TRBJ2-1; TRBD1 matches at 8 bases. The V gene's germline CDR1 is MDHEN and CDR2 SYDVKM. The CDR3 consists of 13 residues. V was clipped by 6 bases and J by 9 bases; unmatched bases: 7. In DNA, the CDR3 is TGTGCCAGCAGGGGGACAGGTTGGGGTGAGCAGTTCTTC. Amino acids: CASRGTGWGEQFF.

The chain joins TRBV10-1 to TRBJ2-1; D is perhaps TRBD2 (6 bases). CDR3 length equals 16 residues. The V end was cut by 0 bases, the J end by 0 bases, with 9 bases between. Germline assignment: CDR1 WNHNN and CDR2 SYGVQD (reference sequence). This CDR3 reads CASSESQGGSYNEQFF. The CDR3 bases are TGCGCCAGCAGTGAGTCTCAGGGAGGCTCCTACAATGAGCAGTTCTTC.

The genes are TRBV11-2 and TRBJ2-7; D is unclear. The V and J ends lost 4 bases and 1 base respectively, with 17 bases between them. Germline assignment: CDR1 SGHAT and CDR2 FQNNGV. This CDR3 comprises 16 residues. DNA of the CDR3: TGTGCCAGCAGCTCGATTCTCGGGTCCCCGTCCTACGAGCAGTACTTC. Translation gives CASSSILGSPSYEQYF. Together with reference TRBV11-2 and TRBJ2-7, the CDR3 gives the full variable domain: EAGVAQSPRYKIIEKRQSVAFWCNPISGHATLYWYQQILGQGPKLLIQFQNNGVVDDSQLPKDRFSAERLKGVDSTLKIQPAKLEDSAVYLCASSSILGSPSYEQYFGPGTRLTVT.

This clone occurred a few times. The genes are TRBV19 and TRBJ1-6; 9 nucleotides align to TRBD1. After removal of 3 bases from V and 7 bases from J, the junction contained 1 base not matched to a gene. CDR1 is LNHDA, CDR2 SQIVND, per germline (reference sequence). The CDR3 has 14 residues. The CDR3 nucleotides read TGTGCCAGTAGTATCGGACAGGGGAATTCACCCCTCCACTTT. Its translation: CASSIGQGNSPLHF.

In this sample, this clone turned up a few times. The chain employs TRBV4-1 and TRBJ1-5; tentative D call: TRBD1 (5 bases). V lost 0 bases and J lost 7, with 13 bases in between. Germline assignment: CDR1 MGHRA and CDR2 YSYEKL. This CDR3 is built from 15 residues. CDR3 sequence: CASSQDREAGQPQHF. Here the CDR3 DNA reads TGCGCCAGCAGCCAAGACAGGGAGGCAGGACAGCCCCAGCATTTT.

This chain joins TRBV28 and TRBJ2-7; perhaps TRBD2 as D (5 bases). V was trimmed by 10 bases and J by 4 bases, leaving 8 bases between them. Germline values: CDR1 MDHEN, CDR2 SYDVKM. CDR3 size: 10 residues. As DNA, the CDR3 is TGTGCCACTGGGGAGTACGAGCAGTACTTC. Its protein is CATGEYEQYF.

In this sample, this clone turned up a few times. This chain uses TRBV6-5 with TRBJ1-1, with a tentative D call TRBD1 (6 bases). The V end was cut by 10 bases, the J end by 3 bases, with 18 bases between. Germline assignment: CDR1 MNHEY and CDR2 SVGAGI. The CDR3 has 14 residues. The CDR3 here is CATERGGRDTEAFF. The CDR3 DNA reads as TGTGCCACCGAAAGGGGGGGGCGCGACACTGAAGCTTTCTTT.

The rearrangement uses TRBV5-4 and TRBJ2-5, with a possible D match to TRBD2 (6 bases). V lost 4 bases and J lost 4, with 14 bases in between. This CDR3 is built from 14 residues. Germline assignment: CDR1 SGHNT and CDR2 YYREEE (reference sequence). CDR3 in DNA: TGTGCCAGCAGCCCCAGCCGGGGGTTAGAGACCCAGTACTTC. Translating gives CASSPSRGLETQYF.

This sequence joins TRBV5-1 and TRBJ2-3; D gene uncertain. Trimming stripped 4 bases from V and 3 bases from J, with 18 bases between. Germline V CDR1 and CDR2: SGHRS, YFSETQ. The CDR3 contains 16 residues. The CDR3 DNA reads TGCGCCAGCAGCCCATCTAGTCAAGTGAGGACAGATACGCAGTATTTT. It encodes CASSPSSQVRTDTQYF.

This clone appeared a single time. The chain joins TRBV6-6 to TRBJ2-1; possibly TRBD1 for D (5 bases). V was shortened by 7 bases and J by 8 bases, with 15 bases between the two germline ends. CDR1 MNHNY and CDR2 SVGAGI come from the germline V gene (reference sequence). The CDR3 length is 13 residues. The chain's CDR3 is CASIYRLGDEQFF. The CDR3 DNA sequence: TGTGCCAGCATCTACAGGCTTGGCGATGAGCAGTTCTTC.

V gene TRBV29-1 combines with J gene TRBJ1-2, with 7 nucleotides matching TRBD1. This CDR3 comprises 12 residues. The V gene end was trimmed by 2 bases and the J gene end by 5 bases; junction bases not matched to a gene: 2. Germline lookup yields CDR1 SQVTM and CDR2 ANQGSEA. In DNA, the CDR3 is TGCAGCGTTGAAAGGACAGGTTATGGCTACACCTTC. Protein product: CSVERTGYGYTF.

This clone was recorded only once. V is TRBV15 and J is TRBJ2-5; a weak D match, TRBD2 (5 bases). The CDR3 is 12 amino acids. V shed 3 bases and J shed 9 bases, with 11 bases lying between them. Per germline, CDR1 LNHNV and CDR2 YYDKDF (reference sequence). The CDR3 protein is CATSRLTEAQYF. The CDR3 nucleotides read TGTGCCACCAGCAGGCTTACGGAGGCCCAGTACTTC.

In this sample, this clone turned up a few times. The rearrangement links TRBV28 to TRBJ2-2; 10 bases map to TRBD1. There are 18 residues in the CDR3. The germline V gene has CDR1 MDHEN and CDR2 SYDVKM. After removal of 5 bases from V and 3 bases from J, the junction contained 12 bases not matched to a gene. The CDR3 spells CASSPRTGGRPHTGELFF. CDR3 DNA sequence: TGTGCCAGCAGTCCCAGGACAGGGGGGAGGCCCCACACCGGGGAGCTGTTTTTT.